This TCR beta chain was documented in a study of T cells after yellow fever vaccination. Overall study: Libraries from low-cell-number fractions were prepared with the SMART-Seq v4 Ultra Low Input RNA kit. The study's findings and limits: The CD4 compartment and the CD8 compartment contained a small share of clonotypes in common.

This clonotype was detected many times. Its antigen is undetermined. From the 5' RACE reads, TCRdb called clonotypes with MiXCR, one entry per CDR3 protein. The sample holds about 50,000 distinct CDR3 sequences, 7.4% seen once. The length of the CDR3 is 15 residues. The sequence was obtained from a man aged 18 to 29 who received the YFV17D yellow fever vaccine. The sample in question was CD8+ T cells sorted from PBMCs, obtained less than 16 days after the first yellow fever vaccination. V usage is TRBV21-1 and J usage is TRBJ1-5; TRBD1 reflects the table's D call only, with no check against the DNA. TRBV21-1 is a documented pseudogene. DNA for the CDR3: TGTGCCAGCCGGCGTGGGGGGGGTCGCAATCAGCCCCAGCATTTT. It translates to CASRRGGGRNQPQHF.